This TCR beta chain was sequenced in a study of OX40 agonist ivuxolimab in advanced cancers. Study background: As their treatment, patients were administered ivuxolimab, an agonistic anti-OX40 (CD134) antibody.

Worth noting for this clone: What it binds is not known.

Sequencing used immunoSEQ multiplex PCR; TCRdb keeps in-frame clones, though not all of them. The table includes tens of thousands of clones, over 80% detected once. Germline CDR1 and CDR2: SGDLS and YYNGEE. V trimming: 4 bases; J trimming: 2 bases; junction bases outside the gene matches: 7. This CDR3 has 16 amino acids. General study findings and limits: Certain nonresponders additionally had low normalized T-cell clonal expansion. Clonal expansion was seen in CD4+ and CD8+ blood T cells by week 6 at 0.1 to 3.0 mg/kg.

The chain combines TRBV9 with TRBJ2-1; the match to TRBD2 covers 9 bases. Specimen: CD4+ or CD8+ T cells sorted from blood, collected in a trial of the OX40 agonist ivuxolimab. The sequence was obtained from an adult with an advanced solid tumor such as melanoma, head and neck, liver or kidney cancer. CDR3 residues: CASSPPASGAYNEQFF. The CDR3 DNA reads TGTGCCAGCAGCCCCCCAGCTAGCGGGGCCTACAATGAGCAGTTCTTC.